The rows below give T cell receptor beta chains drawn from one sample of a study of blood T cell repertoires in COVID-19. TCRdb keeps only in-frame clones here, not all; method: immunoSEQ multiplex PCR. The table includes fewer than 250,000 clones, 65% to 90% detected once. The material sequenced was PBMCs or T cells enriched from blood (not recorded which). The receptor set was obtained from a woman aged 45-65 years with acute COVID-19. Both conserved end residues are part of each CDR3. Fields, in order: D gene, clone size, J gene, V gene, CDR3 DNA, CDR3 protein. A D gene is named only where the DNA matches it firmly. Size is omitted from some rows. Given values are once, few, many or a class for expanded clones.

d_gene: .; abundance: once; j_gene: TRBJ1-6; v_gene: TRBV14; CDR3nt: TGTGCCAGCAGCCAAGTGGCAGGGTCTAATTCACCCCTCCACTTT; CDR3aa: CASSQVAGSNSPLHF
d_gene: .; abundance: .; j_gene: TRBJ1-2; v_gene: TRBV6-5; CDR3nt: TGTGCCAGCAGTTACCGTGACAGAACCTATGGCTACACCTTC; CDR3aa: CASSYRDRTYGYTF
d_gene: TRBD2; abundance: once; j_gene: TRBJ2-7; v_gene: TRBV24-1; CDR3nt: TGTGCCACCAGTGACCCAGGACGGGGGGCCTACGAGCAGTACTTC; CDR3aa: CATSDPGRGAYEQYF
d_gene: .; abundance: .; j_gene: TRBJ2-5; v_gene: TRBV11-2; CDR3nt: TGTGCCAGCAGCTCTTACCAAGAGACCCAGTACTTC; CDR3aa: CASSSYQETQYF
d_gene: TRBD1; abundance: .; j_gene: TRBJ1-5; v_gene: TRBV28; CDR3nt: TGTGCCAGCAGCCCAGGACAGGGGGGTCAGCCCCAGCATTTT; CDR3aa: CASSPGQGGQPQHF
d_gene: .; abundance: .; j_gene: TRBJ2-7; v_gene: TRBV5-5; CDR3nt: TGTGCCAGCAGCTTGGTTTCAACAGCCTACGAGCAGTACTTC; CDR3aa: CASSLVSTAYEQYF
d_gene: TRBD2; abundance: .; j_gene: TRBJ2-7; v_gene: TRBV9; CDR3nt: TGTGCCAGCAGCCCCGCTAGCGGGGGCTTGTACGAGCAGTACTTC; CDR3aa: CASSPASGGLYEQYF
d_gene: TRBD1; abundance: .; j_gene: TRBJ2-5; v_gene: TRBV5-1; CDR3nt: TGCGCCAGCAGTCGACAGGGGGAGAAGACCCAGTACTTC; CDR3aa: CASSRQGEKTQYF
d_gene: .; abundance: .; j_gene: TRBJ2-2; v_gene: TRBV5-1; CDR3nt: TGCGCCAGCAGCTTGGGACAGGAAAAAGGGGAGCTGTTTTTT; CDR3aa: CASSLGQEKGELFF
d_gene: .; abundance: .; j_gene: TRBJ2-7; v_gene: TRBV15; CDR3nt: TGTGCCACCAGCTCGGACACCCCCTACGATCAGTACTTC; CDR3aa: CATSSDTPYDQYF
d_gene: TRBD1; abundance: .; j_gene: TRBJ1-6; v_gene: TRBV30; CDR3nt: TGTGCCTGGAGGGGGGGACAGATGAATAATTCACCCCTCCACTTT; CDR3aa: CAWRGGQMNNSPLHF
d_gene: .; abundance: once; j_gene: TRBJ2-7; v_gene: TRBV12-3/TRBV12-4; CDR3nt: TGTGCCAGCAGTTTCGTTCCCTACGAGCAGTACTTC; CDR3aa: CASSFVPYEQYF
d_gene: TRBD1; abundance: .; j_gene: TRBJ2-1; v_gene: TRBV28; CDR3nt: TGTGCCAGCAGACCAGACAGGGCCTCCTACAATGAGCAGTTCTTC; CDR3aa: CASRPDRASYNEQFF
d_gene: .; abundance: .; j_gene: TRBJ2-1; v_gene: TRBV19; CDR3nt: TGTGCCAGTAGTAAGGAGGGGGCAGTTTCCCATGAGCAGTTCTTC; CDR3aa: CASSKEGAVSHEQFF
d_gene: .; abundance: .; j_gene: TRBJ2-2; v_gene: TRBV10-3; CDR3nt: TGTGCCATCAGTGAGTCCGGCGCGGGGTTGGACACCGGGGAGCTGTTTTTT; CDR3aa: CAISESGAGLDTGELFF
d_gene: .; abundance: .; j_gene: TRBJ2-6; v_gene: TRBV3-1/TRBV3-2; CDR3nt: TGTGCCAGCAGCCAAGATCTCGAGGCGACTGGGGCCAACGTCCTGACTTTC; CDR3aa: CASSQDLEATGANVLTF
d_gene: .; abundance: .; j_gene: TRBJ2-5; v_gene: TRBV5-6; CDR3nt: TGTGCCAGCAGCTTGTCCCTGGACACCAGCTATCAGAACTACTTC; CDR3aa: CASSLSLDTSYQNYF
d_gene: TRBD2; abundance: .; j_gene: TRBJ2-7; v_gene: TRBV30; CDR3nt: TGTGCCTGGAGTGTTTTTAGCGGGAGGGCCAGCGAGCAGTACTTC; CDR3aa: CAWSVFSGRASEQYF
d_gene: .; abundance: .; j_gene: TRBJ1-5; v_gene: TRBV28; CDR3nt: TGTGCCAGCAGTTTAGGGCCGGCGGGGGGTTCGATGAGCAGCAATCAGCCCCAGCATTTT; CDR3aa: CASSLGPAGGSMSSNQPQHF
d_gene: TRBD1; abundance: once; j_gene: TRBJ2-7; v_gene: TRBV30; CDR3nt: TGTGCCTACACCCGACTAGACAGGGGTACACTTGACGAGCAGTACTTC; CDR3aa: CAYTRLDRGTLDEQYF
d_gene: TRBD1; abundance: .; j_gene: TRBJ2-7; v_gene: TRBV7-9; CDR3nt: TGTGCCAGCAGCTTAGGTACAGGGGGAAGGGAGCAGTACTTC; CDR3aa: CASSLGTGGREQYF
d_gene: .; abundance: .; j_gene: TRBJ2-7; v_gene: TRBV18; CDR3nt: TGTGCCAGCTCCCGGATCGGTGAGGACGAGCAGTACTTC; CDR3aa: CASSRIGEDEQYF
d_gene: TRBD1; abundance: .; j_gene: TRBJ2-1; v_gene: TRBV24-1; CDR3nt: TGTGCCACCAGTGACCTGGGACAGAGTGAGCAGTTCTTC; CDR3aa: CATSDLGQSEQFF
d_gene: .; abundance: .; j_gene: TRBJ1-4; v_gene: TRBV14; CDR3nt: TGTGCCAGCAGCCAAGATCCAGCCGGGGGAGGGAACGAAAAACTGTTTTTT; CDR3aa: CASSQDPAGGGNEKLFF
d_gene: TRBD1; abundance: .; j_gene: TRBJ1-5; v_gene: TRBV7-8; CDR3nt: TGTGCCAGCAGCTTAAAGGGGGCCAGCCAGCCCCAGCATTTT; CDR3aa: CASSLKGASQPQHF
d_gene: TRBD2; abundance: .; j_gene: TRBJ2-7; v_gene: TRBV7-2; CDR3nt: TGTGCCAGCAGCCCCGGACTAGCGGGGGGGAGGGAGCAGTACTTC; CDR3aa: CASSPGLAGGREQYF
d_gene: .; abundance: .; j_gene: TRBJ2-5; v_gene: TRBV27; CDR3nt: TGTGCCAGCAGTTTATCTTTTGTGACTCCGGGGGAGACCCAGTACTTC; CDR3aa: CASSLSFVTPGETQYF
d_gene: TRBD1; abundance: .; j_gene: TRBJ2-7; v_gene: TRBV19; CDR3nt: TGTGCCAGTAGTTCCGGGACAGGCACGGGGGAGCAGTACTTC; CDR3aa: CASSSGTGTGEQYF
d_gene: TRBD2; abundance: .; j_gene: TRBJ2-3; v_gene: TRBV5-1; CDR3nt: TGCGCCAGCAGCCCCAAGTTGACTGGGACTAGCGGGACCACAGATACGCAGTATTTT; CDR3aa: CASSPKLTGTSGTTDTQYF
d_gene: .; abundance: .; j_gene: TRBJ1-2; v_gene: TRBV7-8; CDR3nt: TGTGCCAGCAGGTCCGTGGGAGATGGCTACACCTTC; CDR3aa: CASRSVGDGYTF
d_gene: TRBD1; abundance: few; j_gene: TRBJ1-4; v_gene: TRBV27; CDR3nt: TGTGCCAGCAGTTTCCTCGCGATCCCCCGGGGGCAGGGGACAGCGGAGGGAGAAAAACTGTTTTTT; CDR3aa: CASSFLAIPRGQGTAEGEKLFF